This T cell receptor beta chain stems from a study of OX40 agonist ivuxolimab in advanced cancers. As concerns this clone: What it binds is unknown.

Findings and limits, study-wide: At 0.1 to 3.0 mg/kg and by week 6, CD4+ and CD8+ T cells in the blood had expanded clonally.

Germline V CDR1 and CDR2: SGDLS, YYNGEE. V gave up 0 bases and J gave up 3 bases; unmatched junction bases: 3. The CDR3 runs to 15 residues. Sequenced by immunoSEQ multiplex PCR; TCRdb stores in-frame clones only, minus some. The table shows about 74,000 clones, with almost 85% occurring only once. At baseline, cycle 4 day 1, and cycle 7 day 1, blood was sampled. This TCR was sampled from an adult with an advanced solid tumor such as melanoma, head and neck, liver or kidney cancer. The source material was CD4+ or CD8+ T cells sorted from blood, sampled in a trial of the OX40 agonist ivuxolimab. The rearrangement links TRBV9 to TRBJ2-7; 10 positions agree with TRBD2. The CDR3 protein is CASSVGASGGYEQYF. CDR3 nucleotide sequence: TGTGCCAGCAGCGTAGGGGCTAGCGGGGGCTACGAGCAGTACTTC.